This T cell receptor (beta chain) was sequenced for a study of blood T cell repertoires in COVID-19. About the study: The United States, Italy and Spain were the sources of the acute and convalescent COVID-19 samples. The cDNA or gDNA used as material had been derived from T cells, B-cell-depleted T cells, or PBMCs.

As processed by the authors: Estimates of nucleated cell counts were drawn from the amplification of reference gene primers. Clones were sequenced by immunoSEQ multiplex PCR, and TCRdb holds only the in-frame ones, with some missing. That table gives V, J and clone size, and the DNA gave D and trimming. Counted here are roughly 270,000 clones, around 90% occurring once; the ten biggest clones make up about 9.8%. This CDR3 is built from 15 residues. With V trimmed by 0 bases and J by 7 bases, 4 bases remained unmatched. Germline V gives CDR1 SGDLS, CDR2 YYNGEE. V gene TRBV9 combines with J gene TRBJ2-1, with 10 bases matching TRBD2. This clonotype was obtained from a man younger than 35 with active or convalescent COVID-19. Sequences were obtained from peripheral blood. CDR3 sequence reads: CASSVAAGGLNEQFF. The DNA of the CDR3 is TGTGCCAGCAGCGTAGCAGCGGGGGGGCTTAATGAGCAGTTCTTC. The full variable domain, its missing parts supplied by reference TRBV9 and TRBJ2-1, is DSGVTQTPKHLITATGQRVTLRCSPRSGDLSVYWYQQSLDQGLQFLIQYYNGEERAKGNILERFSAQQFPDLHSELNLSSLELGDSALYFCASSVAAGGLNEQFFGPGTRLTVL.